This is a list of T cell receptor beta chains from one sample in a study of naive and memory T cell subsets. TCRdb re-called the UMI-ligation and nested PCR reads with MiXCR, one entry per CDR3 protein. The sample lists 9,500 to 10,000 distinct CDR3 sequences; roughly 5.5% were seen once. Specimen: CD4+ TEMRA cells from blood. The receptors shown here come from a human donor in good health. CDR3s include the opening cysteine and the closing phenylalanine or tryptophan. The D gene is left open where the match is weak. Expanded clones are given a class, and other clones once, few, many or no size at all.

v_call	j_call	clone_size	d_call	cdr3_nt	cdr3_aa
TRBV19	TRBJ2-3	many	NA	TGTGCCAGTAGTCTGGACTCCCGGAGCACAGATACGCAGTATTTT	CASSLDSRSTDTQYF
TRBV28	TRBJ2-3	many	NA	TGTGCCAGCAAGGACAAGCCTTACACAGATACGCAGTATTTT	CASKDKPYTDTQYF
TRBV20-1	TRBJ2-7	many	TRBD1	TGCAGTGCTCTCCGGGACAGCAACGAGCAGTACTTC	CSALRDSNEQYF
TRBV5-1	TRBJ2-2	few	NA	TGCGCCAGCAGCTCGCCTGGGTGGCAGCACACCGGGGAGCTGTTTTTT	CASSSPGWQHTGELFF
TRBV18	TRBJ2-2	once	NA	TGTGCCAGCTCACCAGCTAAGGTCCCCACCGGGGAGCTGTTTTTT	CASSPAKVPTGELFF
TRBV30	TRBJ2-3	few	NA	TGTGCCTGGAACCTTAGGGGGAAGGGGACAGATACGCAGTATTTT	CAWNLRGKGTDTQYF
TRBV19	TRBJ2-1	NA	NA	TGTGCCAGTAGTATGGTTTCGCCACCGGGCGTGGCTTACAATGAGCAGTTCTTC	CASSMVSPPGVAYNEQFF
TRBV5-1	TRBJ1-5	many	NA	TGCGCCAGCCATCAGGGTCCTTTAGAGCCCCAGCATTTT	CASHQGPLEPQHF
TRBV29-1	TRBJ2-1	many	TRBD2	TGCAGCGCACCAGCGGGACTAGCGGGAGGTTCCTACAATGAGCAGTTCTTC	CSAPAGLAGGSYNEQFF
TRBV7-2	TRBJ2-6	many	TRBD1	TGTGCCAGCAGCTCCGACAGGGCTGGGGCCAACGTCCTGACTTTC	CASSSDRAGANVLTF
TRBV30	TRBJ1-2	many	NA	TGTGCCTGGAGTGTTGCGGCCCCTTATGGCTACACCTTC	CAWSVAAPYGYTF
TRBV6-2/TRBV6-3	TRBJ2-4	NA	TRBD2	TGTGCCAGCAGTTACTCGAAGCGGGAGGGCCTAGACATTCAGTACTTC	CASSYSKREGLDIQYF
TRBV27	TRBJ2-5	NA	TRBD2	TGTGCCAGCAGTTTACGACTAGCTGCAGAGACCCAGTACTTC	CASSLRLAAETQYF
TRBV5-1	TRBJ2-1	many	TRBD2	TGCGCCAGCAGCTTGGATGCGGGAGTAAGTAACAATGAGCAGTTCTTC	CASSLDAGVSNNEQFF
TRBV7-9	TRBJ2-3	many	TRBD2	TGTGCCAGTGAGCGGGGGAGCACAGATACGCAGTATTTT	CASERGSTDTQYF
TRBV29-1	TRBJ1-1	many	TRBD1	TGCAGCGTGCGGACAGGGGGGGCCACTGAAGCTTTCTTT	CSVRTGGATEAFF
TRBV11-3	TRBJ1-3	many	NA	TGTGCCAGCAGCTTAGGGGGCTCTGGAAACACCATATATTTT	CASSLGGSGNTIYF
TRBV20-1	TRBJ2-3	many	NA	TGCAGTGTCCAAGGAGGCACAGATACGCAGTATTTT	CSVQGGTDTQYF
TRBV19	TRBJ2-3	many	NA	TGTGCCAGTAGGCCGGCAGGGAACACAGATACGCAGTATTTT	CASRPAGNTDTQYF
TRBV9	TRBJ1-2	many	NA	TGTGCCAGCAGCCCAGGGACGATTACTTATGGCTACACCTTC	CASSPGTITYGYTF
TRBV4-3	TRBJ2-2	few	NA	TGCGCCAGCAGCCAGGGAGGAGTGAACACCGGGGAGCTGTTTTTT	CASSQGGVNTGELFF
TRBV9	TRBJ2-1	many	NA	TGTGCCAGCAGCGTAGACAGCGGAGCCTACAATGAGCAGTTCTTC	CASSVDSGAYNEQFF
TRBV7-2	TRBJ2-7	many	TRBD2	TGTGCCAGCAGCCTCGAGGGGACTAGCTTCTACGAGCAGTACTTC	CASSLEGTSFYEQYF
TRBV7-6	TRBJ2-6	NA	TRBD1	TGTGCCAGCAGCGCCCTCCCGGGACAGGGGAATGGGGCCAACGTCCTGACTTTC	CASSALPGQGNGANVLTF
TRBV7-9	TRBJ1-1	many	NA	TGTGCCACTCAGACACGGAACGTGAACACTGAAGCTTTCTTT	CATQTRNVNTEAFF
TRBV7-6	TRBJ2-3	many	TRBD2	TGTGCCAGCAGCCTCCAGGGAGGGGCTGGGAATACGCAGTATTTT	CASSLQGGAGNTQYF
TRBV6-2/TRBV6-3	TRBJ1-1	many	NA	TGTGCCAGCAGTACTGGGAGGCAGGGGAGGACTGAAGCTTTCTTT	CASSTGRQGRTEAFF
TRBV7-6	TRBJ2-1	few	NA	TGTGCCAGCAGCTTGTACGACTTTGGGGACAATGAGCAGTTCTTC	CASSLYDFGDNEQFF
TRBV28	TRBJ1-4	few	NA	TGTGCCAGCAGTTTAGCAAGGGAAAAACTGTTTTTT	CASSLAREKLFF
TRBV16	TRBJ1-1	few	NA	TGTGCCAGCAGCCAATCTAAAAGGGGAGGTGCTGAAGCTTTCTTT	CASSQSKRGGAEAFF
TRBV6-1	TRBJ2-5	few	TRBD1	TGTGCCAGCAGAACAGGGGTAGAGACCCAGTACTTC	CASRTGVETQYF
TRBV7-9	TRBJ1-1	many	NA	TGTGCCAGCAGCTTAGATGGGGGCAGGGGAACTGAAGCTTTCTTT	CASSLDGGRGTEAFF
TRBV7-9	TRBJ2-5	many	NA	TGTGCCAGCAGCTTACTAGCAGCCGTTGGGGAGACCCAGTACTTC	CASSLLAAVGETQYF
TRBV12-3/TRBV12-4	TRBJ1-5	NA	TRBD1	TGTGCCAGCAGTCCTGGACAGGGGGTTGGCCCCCAGCATTTT	CASSPGQGVGPQHF
TRBV20-1	TRBJ2-3	many	NA	TGCAGTGCTCCTGGACCGGGTAGGGGAGATACGCAGTATTTT	CSAPGPGRGDTQYF
TRBV20-1	TRBJ1-1	many	NA	TGCAGTGCTTTCGGACAGATGAACACTGAAGCTTTCTTT	CSAFGQMNTEAFF
TRBV28	TRBJ1-5	NA	TRBD1	TGTGCCAGCAGTTTGGGACAGTCCGGGAATCAGCCCCAGCATTTT	CASSLGQSGNQPQHF
TRBV12-3/TRBV12-4	TRBJ2-7	many	NA	TGTGCCAGCAGTTTAGCGGGGGGTTCCTACGAGCAGTACTTC	CASSLAGGSYEQYF
TRBV6-2/TRBV6-3	TRBJ1-5	NA	TRBD1	TGTGCCAGCAGTTACTTCTTCTCCGGGACAGAAGGGAGGCTCCCGGGCAATCAGCCCCAGCATTTT	CASSYFFSGTEGRLPGNQPQHF
TRBV27	TRBJ2-1	many	NA	TGTGCCAGCAGTATACGCCCCTCCTACAATGAGCAGTTCTTC	CASSIRPSYNEQFF
TRBV5-6	TRBJ2-6	NA	NA	TGTGCCAGCAGCTCAACAGCTTCTGGGGCCAACGTCCTGACTTTC	CASSSTASGANVLTF
TRBV3-1	TRBJ2-6	medium-sized	NA	TGTGCCAGCAGCCAAGCGAGGGTCCTATCCTCTGGGGCCAACGTCCTGACTTTC	CASSQARVLSSGANVLTF
TRBV30	TRBJ1-6	NA	NA	TGTGCCTGGAGTGTACTGGACCCTAAGGATTCACCCCTCCACTTT	CAWSVLDPKDSPLHF
TRBV12-3/TRBV12-4	TRBJ1-2	many	TRBD1	TGTGCCAGCAGCTCAACAGGGGCCCGGTATGGCTACACCTTC	CASSSTGARYGYTF
TRBV11-1	TRBJ1-1	NA	NA	TGTGCCAGCAGCCTGGGGCAGGGGAACACTGAAGCTTTCTTT	CASSLGQGNTEAFF
TRBV6-2/TRBV6-3	TRBJ2-1	many	TRBD2	TGTGCCAGCAGTCCACGACTAGCGGGGGGGCAGCAGTTCTTC	CASSPRLAGGQQFF
TRBV6-6	TRBJ2-7	NA	TRBD1	TGTGCCAGCAGCTCCGCTTGGGACAGGCACTACGAGCAGTACTTC	CASSSAWDRHYEQYF
TRBV4-1	TRBJ1-4	few	NA	TGCGCCAGCAGCCAAGACGGAGGGGCGGACGAAAAACTGTTTTTT	CASSQDGGADEKLFF
TRBV2	TRBJ2-3	many	TRBD2	TGTGCCAGCACGATAGCGGGAGGGACAGATACGCAGTATTTT	CASTIAGGTDTQYF
TRBV6-6	TRBJ1-6	few	NA	TGTGCCAGCAGTTACACAGCCGATAATTCACCCCTCCACTTT	CASSYTADNSPLHF
TRBV20-1	TRBJ1-5	many	TRBD1	TGCAGTGCTAGAGATCTCCGACAGGGGATCAATCAGCCCCAGCATTTT	CSARDLRQGINQPQHF
TRBV12-3/TRBV12-4	TRBJ2-7	many	NA	TGTGCCAGCAGCCTCGACGGACGGGAGAGCTACGAGCAGTACTTC	CASSLDGRESYEQYF
TRBV20-1	TRBJ1-5	many	NA	TGCAGTGCTAGAGGGTCGAGTAGGGAGAATCAGCCCCAGCATTTT	CSARGSSRENQPQHF
TRBV13	TRBJ1-3	few	NA	TGTGCCAGCAGCTCCACTTGGATCAGCTCTGGAAACACCATATATTTT	CASSSTWISSGNTIYF
TRBV20-1	TRBJ2-1	many	NA	TGCAGTGCTTACCAGGGGGGCAATGAGCAGTTCTTC	CSAYQGGNEQFF